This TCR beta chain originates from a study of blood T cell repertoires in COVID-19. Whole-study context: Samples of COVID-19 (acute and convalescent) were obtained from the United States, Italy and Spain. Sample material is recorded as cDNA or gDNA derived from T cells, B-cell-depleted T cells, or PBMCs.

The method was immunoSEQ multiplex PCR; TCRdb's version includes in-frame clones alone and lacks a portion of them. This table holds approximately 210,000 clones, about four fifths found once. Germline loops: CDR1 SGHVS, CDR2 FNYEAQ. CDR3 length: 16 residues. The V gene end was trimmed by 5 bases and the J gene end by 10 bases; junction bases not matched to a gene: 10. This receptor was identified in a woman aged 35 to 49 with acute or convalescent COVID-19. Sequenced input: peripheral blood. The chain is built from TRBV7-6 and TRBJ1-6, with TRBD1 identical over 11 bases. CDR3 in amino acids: CASSPRPDRGQSPLHF. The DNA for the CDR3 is TGTGCCAGCAGCCCCCGACCGGACAGGGGGCAATCACCCCTCCACTTT.